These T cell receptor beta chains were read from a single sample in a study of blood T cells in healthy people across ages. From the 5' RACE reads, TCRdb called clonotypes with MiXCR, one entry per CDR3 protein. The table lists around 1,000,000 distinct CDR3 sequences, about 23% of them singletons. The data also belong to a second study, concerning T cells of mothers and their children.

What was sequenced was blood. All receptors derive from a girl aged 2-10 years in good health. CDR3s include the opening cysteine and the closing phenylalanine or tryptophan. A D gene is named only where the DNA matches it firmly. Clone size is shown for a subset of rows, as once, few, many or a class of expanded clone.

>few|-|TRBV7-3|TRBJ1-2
CASSPTGGVSNGYTF
TGTGCCAGCAGCCCAACGGGCGGGGTTTCCAATGGCTACACCTTC
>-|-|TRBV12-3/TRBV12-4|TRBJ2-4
CASTTLGVNIQYF
TGTGCCAGCACGACGTTGGGGGTAAACATTCAGTACTTC
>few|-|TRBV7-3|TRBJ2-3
CASSPKGNTDTQYF
TGTGCCAGCAGCCCAAAGGGAAACACAGATACGCAGTATTTT
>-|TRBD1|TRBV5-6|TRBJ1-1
CASSLYWTGMNTEAFF
TGTGCCAGCAGCTTGTACTGGACAGGGATGAACACTGAAGCTTTCTTT
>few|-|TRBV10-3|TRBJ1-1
CAISESIGGTEAFF
TGTGCCATCAGTGAGTCAATCGGGGGCACTGAAGCTTTCTTT
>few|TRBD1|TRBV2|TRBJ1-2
CASRRQGGSYGYTF
TGTGCCAGCAGGAGACAGGGAGGATCCTATGGCTACACCTTC
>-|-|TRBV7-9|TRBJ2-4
CASSSKAARDMTLNIQYF
TGTGCCAGCAGCTCTAAGGCGGCCCGGGACATGACCCTAAACATTCAGTACTTC
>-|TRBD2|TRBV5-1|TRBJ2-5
CANSLDIAGEETQYF
TGCGCCAACAGCTTGGACATAGCGGGGGAAGAGACCCAGTACTTC
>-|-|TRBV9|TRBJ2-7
CASSPQREPYEQYF
TGTGCCAGCAGCCCTCAGAGGGAACCCTACGAGCAGTACTTC
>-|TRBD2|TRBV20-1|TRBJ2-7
CSAPASGVRNEQYF
TGCAGTGCCCCTGCTAGCGGGGTCCGGAACGAGCAGTACTTC
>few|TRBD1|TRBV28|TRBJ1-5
CASSAGQGNNQPQHF
TGTGCCAGCAGTGCCGGACAGGGTAACAATCAGCCCCAGCATTTT
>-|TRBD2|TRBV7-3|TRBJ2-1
CASSLLAGGMNNEQFF
TGTGCCAGCAGCTTACTAGCGGGTGGCATGAACAATGAGCAGTTCTTC
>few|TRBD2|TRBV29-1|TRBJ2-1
CSATGTSAYYNEQFF
TGCAGCGCCACCGGGACTAGCGCCTACTACAATGAGCAGTTCTTC
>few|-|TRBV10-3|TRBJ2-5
CAISESGLGNQETQYF
TGTGCCATCAGTGAGTCAGGGCTGGGTAACCAAGAGACCCAGTACTTC
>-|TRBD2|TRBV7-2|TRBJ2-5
CASSLMGLAEETQYF
TGTGCCAGCAGCTTAATGGGACTAGCGGAGGAGACCCAGTACTTC
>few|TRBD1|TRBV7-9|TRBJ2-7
CASSLMGDRASYEQYF
TGTGCCAGCAGCCTTATGGGGGACAGGGCCTCCTACGAGCAGTACTTC
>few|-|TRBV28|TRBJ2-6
CASSLQGGGNVLTF
TGTGCCAGCAGTCTGCAGGGGGGAGGCAACGTCCTGACTTTC
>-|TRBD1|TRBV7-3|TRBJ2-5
CASSPGTGVETQYF
TGTGCCAGCAGCCCCGGGACAGGGGTAGAGACCCAGTACTTC
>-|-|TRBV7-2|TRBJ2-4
CASSFGSTKNIQYF
TGTGCCAGCAGCTTCGGGAGTACCAAAAACATTCAGTACTTC
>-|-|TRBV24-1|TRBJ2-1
CATSDLQNEQFF
TGTGCCACCAGTGATTTACAGAATGAGCAGTTCTTC
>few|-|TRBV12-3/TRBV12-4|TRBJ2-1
CASSLPGGPGENEQFF
TGTGCCAGCAGTTTACCCGGCGGTCCAGGGGAAAATGAGCAGTTCTTC
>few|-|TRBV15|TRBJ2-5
CATLQLGLGETQYF
TGTGCCACCCTCCAGTTGGGACTGGGAGAGACCCAGTACTTC
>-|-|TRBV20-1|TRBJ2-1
CSARDPASRGFDEQFF
TGCAGTGCTAGAGATCCCGCTAGCCGGGGTTTCGATGAGCAGTTCTTC
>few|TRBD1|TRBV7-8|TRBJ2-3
CASSPRRDSSTDTQYF
TGTGCCAGCAGCCCGCGTCGGGACAGTAGCACAGATACGCAGTATTTT
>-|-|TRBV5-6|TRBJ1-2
CASLQGQTYGYTF
TGTGCCAGCCTCCAGGGGCAAACCTATGGCTACACCTTC
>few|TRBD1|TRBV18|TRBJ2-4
CASSPPSRQGMNIQYF
TGTGCCAGCTCACCACCTAGCCGACAGGGGATGAACATTCAGTACTTC
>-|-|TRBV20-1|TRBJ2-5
CSGIAGNRETQYF
TGCAGTGGTATTGCGGGGAACCGAGAGACCCAGTACTTC
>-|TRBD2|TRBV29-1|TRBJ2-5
CSVELASGEEETQYF
TGCAGCGTTGAGCTGGCTAGCGGGGAAGAAGAGACCCAGTACTTC